A selection of T cell receptor beta chains follows, all from one sample in a study. Some clones are missing from TCRdb's copy, which holds only in-frame ones; the method was immunoSEQ multiplex PCR. The table includes about 50,000 clones, more than 85% detected once. Sequencing was done on a sample of PBMCs. These receptors were taken from a man aged 40-50 years with rheumatoid arthritis. The CDR3 runs from the conserved cysteine through the conserved F or W. Each record gives: CDR3 protein, CDR3 DNA, clone size, J gene, CDR3 length, D gene, V gene. D genes are given only for firm matches. A clone size is listed for some rows: how often the clone was seen (once, few, many), or a class if it is expanded.

CAISREGGTEAFF | TGTGCCATCAGTCGAGAGGGGGGAACTGAAGCTTTCTTT | NA | TRBJ1-1 | 13 | NA | TRBV10-3
CASKLLGAGLAGTGELFF | TGTGCCAGCAAGTTACTCGGGGCTGGGCTAGCGGGGACCGGGGAGCTGTTTTTT | NA | TRBJ2-2 | 18 | TRBD2 | TRBV2
CASSKSQGPNEKLFF | TGTGCCAGCAGCAAATCACAGGGTCCTAATGAAAAACTGTTTTTT | NA | TRBJ1-4 | 15 | NA | TRBV7-2
CASSESQAGQPQHF | TGCGCCAGCAGTGAGTCGCAGGCGGGTCAGCCCCAGCATTTT | once | TRBJ1-5 | 14 | NA | TRBV10-1
CASSLVGQPVYGYTF | TGTGCCAGCAGTTTAGTGGGACAGCCCGTCTATGGCTACACCTTC | NA | TRBJ1-2 | 15 | TRBD1 | TRBV27
CASSLGPIGADTQYF | TGTGCCAGCAGTTTGGGACCGATTGGCGCAGATACGCAGTATTTT | NA | TRBJ2-3 | 15 | NA | TRBV9
CASSLGTPLDVLTF | TGTGCCAGCAGCTTAGGCACCCCTCTAGACGTCCTGACTTTC | NA | TRBJ2-6 | 14 | NA | TRBV7-9
CASSLEGSLFEQFF | TGTGCCAGCAGCTTAGAAGGTAGTTTATTTGAGCAGTTCTTC | NA | TRBJ2-1 | 14 | NA | TRBV7-2
CASSRTDSPNQPQHF | TGTGCCAGCAGCAGGACAGACAGCCCCAATCAGCCCCAGCATTTT | NA | TRBJ1-5 | 15 | NA | TRBV11-2
CASSPLSDTGELFF | TGTGCCAGCTCACCACTGAGCGACACCGGGGAGCTGTTTTTT | NA | TRBJ2-2 | 14 | NA | TRBV18
CASSGQGYEQYF | TGTGCCAGCAGCGGCCAGGGCTACGAGCAGTACTTC | once | TRBJ2-7 | 12 | NA | TRBV5-5
CASSPPGGGANEQFF | TGTGCCAGCTCACCACCGGGAGGGGGCGCGAATGAGCAGTTCTTC | NA | TRBJ2-1 | 15 | NA | TRBV18
CASSHRTGMNTEAFF | TGTGCCAGCAGCCACCGGACAGGTATGAACACTGAAGCTTTCTTT | NA | TRBJ1-1 | 15 | TRBD1 | TRBV14
CASSIGVSGNTIYF | TGTGCCAGCAGCATCGGGGTCTCTGGAAACACCATATATTTT | few | TRBJ1-3 | 14 | NA | TRBV9
CASSQEWGGNQPQHF | TGCGCCAGCAGCCAAGAATGGGGGGGGAATCAGCCCCAGCATTTT | once | TRBJ1-5 | 15 | NA | TRBV4-3
CASSLGTDTQYF | TGTGCCAGCAGCTTAGGGACCGACACGCAGTATTTT | NA | TRBJ2-3 | 12 | NA | TRBV7-9
CAGREAGGNTIYF | TGTGCCGGCCGTGAAGCAGGGGGGAACACCATATATTTT | NA | TRBJ1-3 | 13 | TRBD1 | TRBV19
CAWSLAGPLTDTQYF | TGTGCCTGGAGTCTAGCGGGTCCTCTCACAGATACGCAGTATTTT | few | TRBJ2-3 | 15 | TRBD2 | TRBV30
CASSLFPASSYEQYF | TGTGCCAGCAGTTTATTCCCAGCCTCTTCCTACGAGCAGTACTTC | NA | TRBJ2-7 | 15 | NA | TRBV28
CASSFLGPGTSGRNEQFF | TGTGCCAGCAGCTTTCTCGGCCCCGGGACTAGCGGGAGGAATGAGCAGTTCTTC | NA | TRBJ2-1 | 18 | TRBD2 | TRBV11-3